This T cell receptor beta chain was captured by sequencing in a study of blood T cell repertoires in COVID-19. Study information: The United States, Italy and Spain provided the acute and convalescent COVID-19 samples. Sources were T cells, B-cell-depleted T cells, or PBMCs; the material itself was cDNA or gDNA.

Seattle cases were enrolled at active infection and followed longitudinally. In the original workflow: By means of reference gene primer amplification, nucleated cell counts were estimated. Generated by immunoSEQ multiplex PCR, the TCRdb table keeps only in-frame clones and is missing some. V, J and clone size were drawn from that table, and D and trimming were deduced from the DNA. The sample contains fewer than 200,000 clones, 82% of which appear only once. With V trimmed by 0 bases and J by 5 bases, 8 bases remained unmatched. This CDR3 contains 16 residues. Germline values: CDR1 SGHRS, CDR2 YFSETQ.

Source material: peripheral blood. This rearrangement joins TRBV5-1 to TRBJ2-1; 7 bases fit TRBD2. The sequence came from a woman in her thirties or forties with COVID-19, enrolled during active disease. Written as DNA, the CDR3 is TGCGCCAGCAGCTTGGCCGGGGGGAGTAGCAACAATGAGCAGTTCTTC. Its translation is CASSLAGGSSNNEQFF. Drawing the rest from reference TRBV5-1 and TRBJ2-1, the complete variable domain is KAGVTQTPRYLIKTRGQQVTLSCSPISGHRSVSWYQQTPGQGLQFLFEYFSETQRNKGNFPGRFSGRQFSNSRSEMNVSTLELGDSALYLCASSLAGGSSNNEQFFGPGTRLTVL.